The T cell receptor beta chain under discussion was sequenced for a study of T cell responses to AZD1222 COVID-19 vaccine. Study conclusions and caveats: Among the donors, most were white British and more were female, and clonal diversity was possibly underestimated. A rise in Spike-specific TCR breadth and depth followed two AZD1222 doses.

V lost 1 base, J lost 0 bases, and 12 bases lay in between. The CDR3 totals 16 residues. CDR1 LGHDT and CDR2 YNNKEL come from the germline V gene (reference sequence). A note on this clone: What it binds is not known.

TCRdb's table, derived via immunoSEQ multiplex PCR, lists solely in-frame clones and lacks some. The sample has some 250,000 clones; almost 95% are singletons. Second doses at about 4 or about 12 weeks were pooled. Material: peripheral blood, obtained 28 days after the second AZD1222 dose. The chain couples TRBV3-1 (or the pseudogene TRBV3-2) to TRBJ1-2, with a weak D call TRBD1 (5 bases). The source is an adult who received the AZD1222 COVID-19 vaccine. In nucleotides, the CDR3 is TGTGCCAGCAGCCAAGCGGGACTGCTAGCTAACTATGGCTACACCTTC. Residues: CASSQAGLLANYGYTF.